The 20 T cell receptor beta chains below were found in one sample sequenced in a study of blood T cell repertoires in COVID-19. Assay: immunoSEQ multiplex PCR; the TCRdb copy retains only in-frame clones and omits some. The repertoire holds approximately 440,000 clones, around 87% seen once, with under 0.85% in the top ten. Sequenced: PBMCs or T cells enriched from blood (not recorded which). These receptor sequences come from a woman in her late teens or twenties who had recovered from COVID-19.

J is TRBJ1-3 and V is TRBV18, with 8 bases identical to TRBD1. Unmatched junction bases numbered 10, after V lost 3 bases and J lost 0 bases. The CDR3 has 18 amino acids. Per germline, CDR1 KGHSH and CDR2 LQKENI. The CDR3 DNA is TGTGCCAGCTCACCTGACGGGACAGGCACCCTCTCTGGAAACACCATATATTTT. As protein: CASSPDGTGTLSGNTIYF. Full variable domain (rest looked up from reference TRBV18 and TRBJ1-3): NAGVMQNPRHLVRRRGQEARLRCSPMKGHSHVYWYRQLPEEGLKFMVYLQKENIIDESGMPKERFSAEFPKEGPSILRIQQVVRGDSAAYFCASSPDGTGTLSGNTIYFGEGSWLTVV.

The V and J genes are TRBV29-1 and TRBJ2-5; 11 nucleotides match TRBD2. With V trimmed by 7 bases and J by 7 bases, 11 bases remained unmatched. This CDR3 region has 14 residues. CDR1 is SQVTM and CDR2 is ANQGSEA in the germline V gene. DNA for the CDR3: TGCAGCGCCCCGACTAGCGGGGTGGACGGGACCCAGTACTTC. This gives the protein CSAPTSGVDGTQYF.

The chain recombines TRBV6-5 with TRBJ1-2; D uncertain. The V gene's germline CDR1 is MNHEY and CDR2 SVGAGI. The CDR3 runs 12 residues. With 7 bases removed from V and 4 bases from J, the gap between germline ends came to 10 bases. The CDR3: CASIDNLYGYTF. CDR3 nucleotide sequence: TGTGCCAGCATCGACAACCTCTATGGCTACACCTTC.

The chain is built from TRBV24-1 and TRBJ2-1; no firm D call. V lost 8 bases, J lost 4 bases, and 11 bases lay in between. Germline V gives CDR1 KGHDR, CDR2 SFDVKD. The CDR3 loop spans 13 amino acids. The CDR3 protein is CATTDTSYNEQFF. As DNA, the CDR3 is TGTGCCACCACAGATACAAGTTACAATGAGCAGTTCTTC.

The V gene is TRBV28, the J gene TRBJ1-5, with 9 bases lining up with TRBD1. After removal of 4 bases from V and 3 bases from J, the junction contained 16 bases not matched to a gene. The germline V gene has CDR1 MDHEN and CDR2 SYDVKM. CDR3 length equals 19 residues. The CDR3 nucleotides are TGTGCCAGCAGTTCCCCGGACAGGGGACCCATGGGGCTCAATCAGCCCCAGCATTTT. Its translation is CASSSPDRGPMGLNQPQHF.

The CDR3 spells CASSSAEHNQPQHF. CDR3 DNA: TGTGCCAGCAGTTCGGCGGAGCACAATCAGCCCCAGCATTTT. The genes are TRBV27 and TRBJ1-5; D not certain. CDR3 length equals 14 residues. Germline V lookup: CDR1 MNHEY, CDR2 SMNVEV (reference sequence). V was trimmed by 4 bases and J by 3 bases, leaving 10 bases between them.

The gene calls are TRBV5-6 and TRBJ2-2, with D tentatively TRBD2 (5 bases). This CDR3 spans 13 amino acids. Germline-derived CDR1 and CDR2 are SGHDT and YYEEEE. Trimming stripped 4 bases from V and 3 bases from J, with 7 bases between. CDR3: CASSADYTGELFF. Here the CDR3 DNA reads TGTGCCAGCAGCGCGGACTACACCGGGGAGCTGTTTTTT.

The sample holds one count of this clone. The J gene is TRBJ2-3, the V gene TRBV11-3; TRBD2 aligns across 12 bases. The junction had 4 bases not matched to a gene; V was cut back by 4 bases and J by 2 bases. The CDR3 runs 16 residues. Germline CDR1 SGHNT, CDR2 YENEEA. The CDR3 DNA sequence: TGTGCCAGCAGCTCCGGACTAGCGGGAACCACAGATACGCAGTATTTT. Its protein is CASSSGLAGTTDTQYF. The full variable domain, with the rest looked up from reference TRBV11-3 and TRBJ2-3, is EAGVVQSPRYKIIEKKQPVAFWCNPISGHNTLYWYLQNLGQGPELLIRYENEEAVDDSQLPKDRFSAERLKGVDSTLKIQPAELGDSAVYLCASSSGLAGTTDTQYFGPGTRLTVL.

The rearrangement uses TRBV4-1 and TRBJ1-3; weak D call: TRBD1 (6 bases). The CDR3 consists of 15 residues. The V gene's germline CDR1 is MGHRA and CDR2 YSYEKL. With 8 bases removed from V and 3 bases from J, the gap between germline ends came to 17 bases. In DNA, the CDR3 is TGCGCCAGCTGTCTAAGGACAGAAGATGGAAACACCATATATTTT. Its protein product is CASCLRTEDGNTIYF.

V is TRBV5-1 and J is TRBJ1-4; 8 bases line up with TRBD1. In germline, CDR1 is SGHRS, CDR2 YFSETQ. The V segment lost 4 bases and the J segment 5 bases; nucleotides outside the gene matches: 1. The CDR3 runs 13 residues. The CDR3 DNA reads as TGCGCCAGCAGCGCAGGGGGCAATGAAAAACTGTTTTTT. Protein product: CASSAGGNEKLFF.

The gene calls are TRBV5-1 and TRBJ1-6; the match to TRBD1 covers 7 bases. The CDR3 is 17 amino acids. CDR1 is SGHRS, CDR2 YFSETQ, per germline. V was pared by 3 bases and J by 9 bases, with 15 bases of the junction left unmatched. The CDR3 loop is CASSSYVTGPYVSPLHF. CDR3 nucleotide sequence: TGCGCCAGCAGCTCATACGTGACAGGGCCTTATGTTTCACCCCTCCACTTT.

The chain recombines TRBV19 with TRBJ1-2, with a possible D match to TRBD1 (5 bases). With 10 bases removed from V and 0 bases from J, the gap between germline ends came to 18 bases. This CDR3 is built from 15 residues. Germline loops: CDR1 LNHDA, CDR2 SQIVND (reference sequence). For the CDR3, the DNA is TGTGCCACCCGACCCCAGGGATCGGCTAACTATGGCTACACCTTC. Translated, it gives CATRPQGSANYGYTF. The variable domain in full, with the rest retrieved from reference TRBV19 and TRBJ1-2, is DGGITQSPKYLFRKEGQNVTLSCEQNLNHDAMYWYRQDPGQGLRLIYYSQIVNDFQKGDIAEGYSVSREKKESFPLTVTSAQKNPTAFYLCATRPQGSANYGYTFGSGTRLTVV.

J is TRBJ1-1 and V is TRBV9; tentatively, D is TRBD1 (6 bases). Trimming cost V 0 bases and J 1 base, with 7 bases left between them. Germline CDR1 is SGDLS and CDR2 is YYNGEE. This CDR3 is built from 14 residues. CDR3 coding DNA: TGTGCCAGCAGCGTAGCAGGGGCGAACACTGAAGCTTTCTTT. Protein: CASSVAGANTEAFF.

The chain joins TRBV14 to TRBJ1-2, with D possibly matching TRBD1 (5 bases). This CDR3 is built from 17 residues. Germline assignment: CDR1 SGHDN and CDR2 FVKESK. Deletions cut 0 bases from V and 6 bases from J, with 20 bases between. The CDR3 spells CASSQESMGQPPNGYTF. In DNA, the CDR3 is TGTGCCAGCAGCCAAGAAAGTATGGGGCAGCCACCAAATGGCTACACCTTC. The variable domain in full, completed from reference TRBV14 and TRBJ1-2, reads EAGVTQFPSHSVIEKGQTVTLRCDPISGHDNLYWYRRVMGKEIKFLLHFVKESKQDESGMPNNRFLAERTGGTYSTLKVQPAELEDSGVYFCASSQESMGQPPNGYTFGSGTRLTVV.

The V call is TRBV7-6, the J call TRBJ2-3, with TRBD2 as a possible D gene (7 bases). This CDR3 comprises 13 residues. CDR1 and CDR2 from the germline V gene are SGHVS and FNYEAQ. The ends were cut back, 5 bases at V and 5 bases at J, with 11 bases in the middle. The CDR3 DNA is TGTGCCAGCAGCCCCGGGGGGCTAGATACGCAGTATTTT. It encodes CASSPGGLDTQYF.

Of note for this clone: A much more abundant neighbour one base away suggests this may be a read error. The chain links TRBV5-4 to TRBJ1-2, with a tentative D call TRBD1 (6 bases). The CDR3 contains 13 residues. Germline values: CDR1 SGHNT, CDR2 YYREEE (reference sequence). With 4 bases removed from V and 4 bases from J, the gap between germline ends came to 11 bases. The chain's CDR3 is CASSPTGFYGYTF. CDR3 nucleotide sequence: TGTGCCAGCAGCCCCACAGGGTTCTATGGCTACACCTTC.

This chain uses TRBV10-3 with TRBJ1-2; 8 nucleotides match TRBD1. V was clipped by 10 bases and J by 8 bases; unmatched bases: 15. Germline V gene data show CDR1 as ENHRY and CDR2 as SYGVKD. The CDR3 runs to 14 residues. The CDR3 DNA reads TGTGCCACCCCGGCTAGAGGACAGGGCGGAGGCTACACCTTC. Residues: CATPARGQGGGYTF.

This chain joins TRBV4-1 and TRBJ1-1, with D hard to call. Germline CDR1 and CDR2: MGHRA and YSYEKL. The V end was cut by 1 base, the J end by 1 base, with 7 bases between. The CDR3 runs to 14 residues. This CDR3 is CASSQASGNTEAFF. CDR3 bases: TGCGCCAGCAGCCAAGCTTCAGGGAACACTGAAGCTTTCTTT.

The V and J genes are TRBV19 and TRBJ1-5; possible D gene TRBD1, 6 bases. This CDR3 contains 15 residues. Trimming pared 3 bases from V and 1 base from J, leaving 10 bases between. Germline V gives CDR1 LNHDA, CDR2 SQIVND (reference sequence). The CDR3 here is CASSIPRGSNQPQHF. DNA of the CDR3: TGTGCCAGTAGTATTCCAAGGGGGAGCAATCAGCCCCAGCATTTT.

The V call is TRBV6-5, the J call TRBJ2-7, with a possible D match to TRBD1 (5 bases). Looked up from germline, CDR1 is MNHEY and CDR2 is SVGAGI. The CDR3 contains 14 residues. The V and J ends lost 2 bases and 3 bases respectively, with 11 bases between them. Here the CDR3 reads CASSYGAVFYEQYF. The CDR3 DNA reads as TGTGCCAGCAGTTACGGGGCAGTGTTCTACGAGCAGTACTTC.